This entry lists 17 T cell receptor beta chains sequenced from one sample in a study of T cell responses to AZD1222 COVID-19 vaccine. Generated by immunoSEQ multiplex PCR, the TCRdb table keeps only in-frame clones and is missing some. The data show 90,000 to 120,000 clones, 80% to 90% seen once. The source was peripheral blood, collected on day 0 of AZD1222 vaccination. These receptors originate from an adult in good health.

V and J are TRBV28 and TRBJ1-5; D might be TRBD1 (5 bases). Trimming cost V 6 bases and J 2 bases, with 17 bases left between them. Germline CDR1 MDHEN, CDR2 SYDVKM. This CDR3 has 16 amino acids. Here the CDR3 reads CASSPGLERGNQPQHF. In DNA form, the CDR3 reads TGTGCCAGCAGCCCAGGGTTGGAGAGGGGCAATCAGCCCCAGCATTTT.

V and J are TRBV28 and TRBJ2-5; no firm D call. V dropped 4 bases and J dropped 7 bases, with 10 bases sitting between them. Germline V gene data show CDR1 as MDHEN and CDR2 as SYDVKM. The CDR3 spans 12 residues. Here the CDR3 reads CASSYVGSTQYF. The CDR3 DNA reads as TGTGCCAGCAGTTACGTGGGATCGACCCAGTACTTC. Complete variable domain (other parts from reference TRBV28 and TRBJ2-5): DVKVTQSSRYLVKRTGEKVFLECVQDMDHENMFWYRQDPGLGLRLIYFSYDVKMKEKGDIPEGYSVSREKKERFSLILESASTNQTSMYLCASSYVGSTQYFGPGTRLLVL.

This chain links TRBV6-5 with TRBJ2-2, with 8 positions matching TRBD1. Germline V gives CDR1 MNHEY, CDR2 SVGAGI. The CDR3 sequence is 14 residues long. V lost 8 bases to trimming and J lost 6 bases; unmatched junction nucleotides: 8. CDR3 nucleotide sequence: TGTGCCAGCTCAGTGACAGGGGAGGCCGGGGAGCTGTTTTTT. This sequence encodes CASSVTGEAGELFF.

V usage is TRBV7-3 and J usage is TRBJ2-1; 9 nucleotides align to TRBD2. After removal of 5 bases from V and 7 bases from J, the junction contained 6 bases not matched to a gene. The germline gives CDR1 SGHTA, CDR2 FQGTGA. The CDR3 loop spans 14 amino acids. The CDR3, as DNA: TGTGCCAGCAGCCACGGGACTAGCAGTAATGAGCAGTTCTTC. This translates into CASSHGTSSNEQFF.

The genes are TRBV28 and TRBJ1-6; the D is unclear. CDR1 is MDHEN and CDR2 is SYDVKM in the germline V gene. Trimming removed 5 bases at V and 9 bases at J, with 14 bases between. The CDR3 runs to 14 residues. CDR3 residues: CASSLLTRGSPLHF. DNA for the CDR3: TGTGCCAGCAGTCTACTGACCCGAGGTTCACCCCTCCACTTT.

The rearrangement joins TRBV6-5 to TRBJ2-7; possible D gene TRBD1, 5 bases. V dropped 8 bases and J dropped 2 bases, with 19 bases sitting between them. The CDR3 sequence is 15 residues long. Germline CDR1 MNHEY, CDR2 SVGAGI. In nucleotides, the CDR3 is TGTGCCAGCGTGGGAAAAGAAGGGGTCCCCTACGAGCAGTACTTC. It yields the protein CASVGKEGVPYEQYF.

This chain links TRBV19 with TRBJ2-1; the match to TRBD2 covers 11 bases. The V gene end was trimmed by 6 bases and the J gene end by 5 bases; junction bases not matched to a gene: 12. The CDR3 runs 17 residues. Germline CDR1 and CDR2: LNHDA and SQIVND (reference sequence). DNA of the CDR3: TGTGCCAGTAGGGTAATCGTAGCGGGAGGGAAGGACAATGAGCAGTTCTTC. This encodes CASRVIVAGGKDNEQFF.

The chain uses TRBV6-1 and TRBJ1-2; 7 nucleotides agree with TRBD1. The CDR3 covers 17 residues. J gave up 1 base and V 2 bases, and 10 bases lay outside the gene matches. The germline gives CDR1 MNHNS, CDR2 SASEGT. The CDR3 nucleotides are TGTGCCAGCAGTGAACCAGGAAACCGACAGGGTAACTATGGCTACACCTTC. Amino acid sequence: CASSEPGNRQGNYGYTF.

The chain is built from TRBV19 and TRBJ1-5; 7 bases line up with TRBD1. Germline V gene sequence: CDR1 LNHDA, CDR2 SQIVND (reference sequence). This CDR3 is 15 amino acids long. V was clipped by 7 bases and J by 5 bases; unmatched bases: 11. DNA of the CDR3: TGTGCCAGTAAGGGGACAGCGAGGGAGGATCAGCCCCAGCATTTT. Translated, it gives CASKGTAREDQPQHF.

V is TRBV7-8 and J is TRBJ1-2; TRBD1 agrees at 8 bases. Germline CDR1 SGHVS, CDR2 FQNEAQ. CDR3 size: 16 residues. V shed 1 base and J 6 bases; nucleotides not matched to a gene: 10. In DNA form, the CDR3 reads TGTGCCAGCAGCTTAGAGGGCAGGGGGCGGTTGAATGGCTACACCTTC. As protein: CASSLEGRGRLNGYTF. Full variable domain (rest looked up from reference TRBV7-8 and TRBJ1-2): GAGVSQSPRYKVAKRGQDVALRCDPISGHVSLFWYQQALGQGPEFLTYFQNEAQLDKSGLPSDRFFAERPEGSVSTLKIQRTQQEDSAVYLCASSLEGRGRLNGYTFGSGTRLTVV.

V gene TRBV29-1 combines with J gene TRBJ1-5; D may be TRBD1 (5 bases). This CDR3 has 14 residues. V was clipped by 6 bases and J by 6 bases, with 18 bases between them. The germline gives CDR1 SQVTM, CDR2 ANQGSEA. The CDR3 sequence: CSVRDGGYSQPQHF. CDR3 bases: TGCAGCGTCCGGGACGGCGGCTACAGTCAGCCCCAGCATTTT. The whole variable domain, filled in from reference TRBV29-1 and TRBJ1-5, reads SAVISQKPSRDICQRGTSLTIQCQVDSQVTMMFWYRQQPGQSLTLIATANQGSEATYESGFVIDKFPISRPNLTFSTLTVSNMSPEDSSIYLCSVRDGGYSQPQHFGDGTRLSIL.

The V call is TRBV28, the J call TRBJ1-1; D is undetermined. The germline CDR1 and CDR2 sequences are MDHEN and SYDVKM. V dropped 3 bases and J dropped 1 base, with 6 bases sitting between them. CDR3 length equals 13 residues. The CDR3 sequence: CASSLGSNTEAFF. The CDR3 nucleotides read TGTGCCAGCAGTTTGGGTTCGAACACTGAAGCTTTCTTT.

Turning to this clone: The sample has other DNA sequences that encode this CDR3 too. V is TRBV18 and J is TRBJ2-2; D gene ambiguous. Germline V gene sequence: CDR1 KGHSH, CDR2 LQKENI. The CDR3 loop spans 15 amino acids. Trimming cost V 3 bases and J 0 bases, with 8 bases left between them. Here the CDR3 reads CASSPGLANTGELFF. CDR3 in DNA: TGTGCCAGCTCACCGGGCCTTGCGAACACCGGGGAGCTGTTTTTT.

In nucleotides, the CDR3 is TGTGCCAGCAGGGCCTGGACAGGGGGGGATGAAAAACTGTTTTTT. As protein: CASRAWTGGDEKLFF. The chain links TRBV27 to TRBJ1-4, with 10 bases that match TRBD1. After removal of 6 bases from V and 6 bases from J, the junction contained 7 bases not matched to a gene. The germline gives CDR1 MNHEY, CDR2 SMNVEV (reference sequence). The CDR3 runs to 15 residues.

This clone appeared a single time. The J gene is TRBJ1-4, the V gene TRBV9; a weak D match, TRBD1 (6 bases). The CDR3 contains 16 residues. In germline, CDR1 is SGDLS, CDR2 YYNGEE. The ends were cut back, 4 bases at V and 4 bases at J, with 17 bases in the middle. The CDR3 bases are TGTGCCAGCAGCCCCCCCAGAACAGGGAATAATGAAAAACTGTTTTTT. Protein product: CASSPPRTGNNEKLFF.

V gene TRBV18 combines with J gene TRBJ1-5, with 7 bases lining up with TRBD1. V dropped 3 bases and J dropped 0; count of bases not matched to a gene: 11. This CDR3 contains 18 residues. Germline CDR1 and CDR2: KGHSH and LQKENI. This CDR3 is CASSPTGTAFYSNQPQHF. CDR3 in DNA: TGTGCCAGCTCACCGACCGGGACAGCTTTTTATAGCAATCAGCCCCAGCATTTT.

V gene TRBV4-3 combines with J gene TRBJ1-4; D unresolved. The germline CDR1 and CDR2 sequences are LGHNA and YSLEER. CDR3 length equals 14 residues. Trimming shortened V by 4 bases and J by 8 bases, and 14 bases separated the two germline ends. CDR3 protein: CASSPTRTPEKLFF. CDR3 bases: TGCGCCAGCAGCCCCACCCGGACCCCCGAAAAACTGTTTTTT.